Following are 24 T cell receptor beta chains from one sample sequenced in a study of molecular identifiers for immune sequencing clone quantification. In TCRdb, the PCR reads were re-called with MiXCR into one record per CDR3 protein. The sample holds hundreds of thousands of distinct CDR3 sequences, about 25% seen once. Material for sequencing was naive CD8+ T cells from blood, with Jurkat cell RNA spiked in. This sample's subset: FACS-sorted CD8+CD4-CCR7+CD45RA+ naive T cells. The receptors stem from a human donor in good health. Some libraries in this study had Jurkat cell RNA spiked in.

This clonotype was seen ten or more times. The gene calls are TRBV6-5 and TRBJ2-2; 9 nucleotides line up with TRBD2. Germline loops: CDR1 MNHEY, CDR2 SVGAGI. The CDR3 covers 17 residues. V shed 1 base, J shed 6 bases, and the junction held 9 bases outside the gene matches. CDR3 sequence: CASSYFLRTSAAGELFF. The CDR3, as DNA: TGTGCCAGCAGTTACTTTCTAAGGACTAGCGCCGCCGGGGAGCTGTTTTTT.

This clonotype was detected ten times or more. CDR3 in DNA: TGTGCCAGCAGTTGGACGACAGGCCCGACCTACGAGCAGTACTTC. Protein: CASSWTTGPTYEQYF. The chain joins TRBV28 to TRBJ2-7; a weak D match, TRBD1 (6 bases). Trimming removed 4 bases at V and 2 bases at J, with 15 bases between. Germline V gene data show CDR1 as MDHEN and CDR2 as SYDVKM. The CDR3 length is 15 residues. The complete variable domain, with remaining parts taken from reference TRBV28 and TRBJ2-7, reads DVKVTQSSRYLVKRTGEKVFLECVQDMDHENMFWYRQDPGLGLRLIYFSYDVKMKEKGDIPEGYSVSREKKERFSLILESASTNQTSMYLCASSWTTGPTYEQYFGPGTRLTVT.

Many counts were recorded for this clonotype. The V gene is TRBV24-1, the J gene TRBJ2-3; perhaps TRBD1 as D (5 bases). Germline V lookup: CDR1 KGHDR, CDR2 SFDVKD. Trimming stripped 9 bases from V and 0 bases from J, with 12 bases between. The CDR3 totals 14 residues. Here the CDR3 DNA reads TGTGCCACCGTGAGTTCAGGGAGCACAGATACGCAGTATTTT. Amino acid sequence: CATVSSGSTDTQYF.

A few counts support this clonotype. This chain joins TRBV21-1 and TRBJ2-3; the table's TRBD2 call for D was not verified on the DNA. TRBV21-1 counts as a pseudogene. CDR3 length: 17 amino acids. CDR3 in DNA: TGTGCCAGCCGTCTAGCGGGAGGGCCAGATGGTACAGATACGCAGTATTTT. Residues: CASRLAGGPDGTDTQYF.

Comments on this clonotype: A much more abundant neighbour one base away suggests this may be a read error. The chain joins TRBV3-1 to TRBJ1-2; no definite D call. The CDR3 is 14 residues long. In germline, CDR1 is LGHDT, CDR2 YNNKEL (reference sequence). Here the CDR3 reads CASSQEGPLYGHTF. The CDR3 DNA is TGTGCCAGCAGCCAAGAGGGCCCTCTCTATGGCCACACCTTC.

This clonotype was detected a few times. This chain's CDR3 is CSVEDWGHLGGNEQFF. The CDR3 coding sequence is TGCAGCGTTGAAGATTGGGGGCACCTTGGTGGGAATGAGCAGTTCTTC. V and J are TRBV29-1 and TRBJ2-1, with D possibly matching TRBD1 (6 bases). The germline gives CDR1 SQVTM, CDR2 ANQGSEA. The V and J ends lost 0 bases and 7 bases respectively, with 19 bases between them. This CDR3 spans 16 amino acids.

V usage is TRBV19 and J usage is TRBJ2-1; 9 bases are shared with TRBD2. The germline V gene encodes CDR1 LNHDA and CDR2 SQIVND (reference sequence). The CDR3 loop spans 13 amino acids. The V gene end was trimmed by 7 bases and the J gene end by 9 bases; junction bases not matched to a gene: 7. CDR3: CASKRGDPTEQFF. The CDR3 nucleotides are TGTGCCAGTAAGCGGGGGGATCCCACTGAGCAGTTCTTC.

About this clonotype itself: The junction does not match germline at one end; this may be a read error. J is TRBJ1-1 and V is TRBV5-4; 8 bases agree with TRBD1. The CDR3 runs to 13 residues. In germline, CDR1 is SGHNT, CDR2 YYREEE (reference sequence). DNA of the CDR3: TGTGCCAGCAGCTTGGCAGGGGGCCTTGAAGCTTCCTTT. Translated, it gives CASSLAGGLEASF.

The rearrangement uses TRBV27 and TRBJ2-7, with 14 bases matching TRBD2. CDR3 length: 15 amino acids. Trimming at V came to 3 bases and at J to 9 bases, leaving 7 bases not matched to a gene. Germline V lookup: CDR1 MNHEY, CDR2 SMNVEV (reference sequence). CDR3 region: CASSLTSGRAGVQYF. CDR3 nucleotides: TGTGCCAGCAGTTTGACTAGCGGGAGGGCGGGTGTGCAGTACTTC.

In its sample, this clonotype was seen once. Possible read error: a much larger clone is one base away. The chain employs TRBV6-1 and TRBJ1-1; no reliable D call. Germline CDR1 and CDR2: MNHNS and SASEGT. The CDR3 runs to 18 residues. The ends were cut back, 6 bases at V and 3 bases at J, with 26 bases in the middle. The CDR3 loop is CASSNPPWEFMRDTEAFF. The CDR3 DNA follows: TGTGCCAGCAGCAACCCGCCTTGGGAGTTTATGCGCGACACTGAAGCTTTCTTT.

This clonotype came up once. A much larger clone differs from this one at a single base, so this may be a read error. CDR3 coding DNA: TGTGCCAGCAGTTTATCCGCGGGACAGGGGGGGGCCACCGGGGAGCTGTTTTTT. Translation: CASSLSAGQGGATGELFF. The chain couples TRBV28 to TRBJ2-2, with 11 bases lining up with TRBD1. Germline lookup yields CDR1 MDHEN and CDR2 SYDVKM. Trimming removed 1 base from V and 4 bases from J; junction bases left unmatched: 8. There are 18 residues in the CDR3. The whole variable domain, filled in from reference TRBV28 and TRBJ2-2, reads DVKVTQSSRYLVKRTGEKVFLECVQDMDHENMFWYRQDPGLGLRLIYFSYDVKMKEKGDIPEGYSVSREKKERFSLILESASTNQTSMYLCASSLSAGQGGATGELFFGEGSRLTVL.

In its sample, this clonotype was seen many times. As DNA, the CDR3 is TGTGCCAGCAGTTCGGATACTAGCGACACAGATACGCAGTATTTT. Protein sequence: CASSSDTSDTDTQYF. This chain connects TRBV7-8 to TRBJ2-3; 7 positions agree with TRBD2. Germline V gives CDR1 SGHVS, CDR2 FQNEAQ. Trimming removed 6 bases from V and 2 bases from J; junction bases left unmatched: 8. The CDR3 sequence is 15 residues long.

The chain carries TRBV6-2 or TRBV6-3 and TRBJ2-3, with 14 nucleotides matching TRBD2. J lost 0 bases, V lost 5 bases, and 7 bases had no gene match. The CDR3 runs to 18 residues. CDR1 is MNHEY, CDR2 SVGEGT, per germline. The CDR3 loop is CASSGTSGGSGSTDTQYF. The CDR3 nucleotides read TGTGCCAGCAGTGGGACTAGCGGGGGAAGCGGGAGCACAGATACGCAGTATTTT.

Ten or more counts support this clonotype. The gene calls are TRBV7-9 and TRBJ1-1; D is unclear. This CDR3 region has 14 residues. Germline loops: CDR1 SEHNR, CDR2 FQNEAQ (reference sequence). Trimming took 7 bases from V and 1 from J, leaving 13 bases between them. CDR3 bases: TGTGCCAGCATCGCCTCCCCGGCGAACACTGAAGCTTTCTTT. Its translation is CASIASPANTEAFF.

This clonotype came up many times. This chain connects TRBV5-1 to TRBJ2-7; 9 bases align to TRBD1. The CDR3 covers 16 residues. CDR1 and CDR2 (germline): SGHRS, YFSETQ. The V segment lost 4 bases and the J segment 0 bases; nucleotides outside the gene matches: 8. The DNA for the CDR3 is TGCGCCAGCAGCCCAGCCCCGGGACAGGGCTCCTACGAGCAGTACTTC. As protein: CASSPAPGQGSYEQYF.

This clonotype was seen only once. The chain uses TRBV2 and TRBJ1-1, with D possibly being TRBD1 (6 bases). Germline lookup yields CDR1 SNHLY and CDR2 FYNNEI. This CDR3 region has 13 residues. The CDR3 DNA sequence: TGTGCAATTTACCAGGGGTTGAACACTGAAGCTTTCTTT. Protein product: CAIYQGLNTEAFF.

The chain joins TRBV27 to TRBJ2-5, with 9 bases aligning to TRBD2. The CDR3 totals 17 residues. With 5 bases clipped from V and 5 bases from J, the junction kept 15 bases outside the gene matches. Germline CDR1 MNHEY, CDR2 SMNVEV (reference sequence). This chain's CDR3 is CASSLATSGLSGETQYF. The CDR3 nucleotides are TGTGCCAGCAGTCTCGCTACTAGCGGGCTGAGCGGGGAGACCCAGTACTTC.

V is TRBV6-2 or TRBV6-3 and J is TRBJ1-5; 9 bases align to TRBD1. The CDR3 is 18 residues long. The germline V gene has CDR1 MNHEY and CDR2 SVGEGT. Trimming cost V 2 bases and J 2 bases; bases outside gene matches: 10. In DNA, the CDR3 is TGTGCCAGCAGTTACAAGAACGGGACAGGGTACGGCAATCAGCCCCAGCATTTT. Its protein product is CASSYKNGTGYGNQPQHF.

This clonotype appeared a few times. V gene TRBV3-1 combines with J gene TRBJ2-7, with TRBD1 as a possible D gene (5 bases). Deletions cut 0 bases from V and 0 bases from J, with 9 bases between. The CDR3 covers 15 residues. The V gene's germline CDR1 is LGHDT and CDR2 YNNKEL (reference sequence). This chain's CDR3 is CASSQDGATSYEQYF. The CDR3 nucleotides read TGTGCCAGCAGCCAAGATGGGGCGACCTCCTACGAGCAGTACTTC.

This clonotype was seen more than once but under ten times. A much larger clone differs from this one at a single base, so this may be a read error. V usage is TRBV7-9 and J usage is TRBJ2-5; D not resolved. Germline values: CDR1 SEHNR, CDR2 FQNEAQ (reference sequence). The CDR3 runs to 14 residues. DNA of the CDR3: TGTGCCAGCAGCCCTCCGCAGCCAAAAGAGCCCCAGTACTTC. Translated, it gives CASSPPQPKEPQYF.

Comments on this clonotype: This may be a read error, as it is one base from a much larger clone. This sequence joins TRBV5-1 and TRBJ2-7; 9 nucleotides align to TRBD1. The germline V gene has CDR1 SGHRS and CDR2 YFSETQ. V was clipped by 3 bases and J by 6 bases; unmatched bases: 10. This CDR3 is built from 15 residues. CDR3 region: CASSSDAGTGPEQYF. CDR3 DNA sequence: TGCGCCAGCAGCTCGGACGCCGGGACAGGGCCCGAGCAGTACTTC.

In this sample, this clonotype turned up many times. This chain links TRBV7-6 with TRBJ2-7; 12 bases are a match to TRBD2. The V segment lost 4 bases and the J segment 4 bases; nucleotides outside the gene matches: 8. The CDR3 consists of 16 residues. From germline, CDR1 is SGHVS and CDR2 FNYEAQ. The CDR3 sequence is CASSSLLAGGTYEQYF. For the CDR3, the DNA is TGTGCCAGCAGCTCTCTACTAGCGGGGGGCACGTACGAGCAGTACTTC.

Concerning this clonotype itself: A read error may explain this, as a much larger clone is one base away. The gene calls are TRBV7-6 and TRBJ2-3; 8 nucleotides agree with TRBD2. Losses at the gene ends were 5 bases for V and 2 bases for J; bases not matched to a gene: 9. Germline lookup yields CDR1 SGHVS and CDR2 FNYEAQ. This CDR3 has 16 residues. The CDR3 DNA sequence: TGTGCCAGCAGCCAAGCCAGGGGACTAGTCACAGATACGCAGTATTTT. This gives the protein CASSQARGLVTDTQYF.

This clonotype was observed many times. V and J are TRBV19 and TRBJ2-5; 8 bases match TRBD2. With 5 bases clipped from V and 3 bases from J, the junction kept 2 bases outside the gene matches. The CDR3 sequence is 13 residues long. The germline gives CDR1 LNHDA, CDR2 SQIVND (reference sequence). The CDR3 DNA follows: TGTGCCAGTAGTGAGGGACTAGAAGAGACCCAGTACTTC. Protein: CASSEGLEETQYF.